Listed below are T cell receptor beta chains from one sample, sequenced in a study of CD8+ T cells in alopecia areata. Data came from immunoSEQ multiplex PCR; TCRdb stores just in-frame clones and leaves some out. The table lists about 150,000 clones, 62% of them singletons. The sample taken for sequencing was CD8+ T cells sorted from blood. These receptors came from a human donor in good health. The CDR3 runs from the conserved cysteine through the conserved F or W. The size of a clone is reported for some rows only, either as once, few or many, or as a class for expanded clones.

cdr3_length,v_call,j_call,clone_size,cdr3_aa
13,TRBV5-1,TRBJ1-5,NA,CASSLGPNQPQHF
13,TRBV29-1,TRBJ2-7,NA,CSVPNKNSYEQYF
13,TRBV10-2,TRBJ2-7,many,CATGTGTAWEQYF
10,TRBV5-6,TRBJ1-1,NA,CASRGREAFF
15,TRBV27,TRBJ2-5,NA,CASGTSLARQETQYF
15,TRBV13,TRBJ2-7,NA,CASSLDRDRVGEQYF
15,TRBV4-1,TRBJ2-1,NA,CASSQHHPAYNEQFF
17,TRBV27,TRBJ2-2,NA,CASSFLGTGVYTGELFF
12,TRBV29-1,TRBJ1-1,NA,CSVEGRNTEAFF
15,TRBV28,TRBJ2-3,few,CASSLGASSTDTQYF
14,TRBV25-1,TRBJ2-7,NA,CASSAGTRNYEQYF
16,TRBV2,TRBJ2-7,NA,CAARPRDTPDLYEQYF
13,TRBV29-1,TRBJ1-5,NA,CSVTTGTGQPQHF
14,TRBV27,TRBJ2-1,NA,CASSLPGLYNEQFF
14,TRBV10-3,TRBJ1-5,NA,CAISVGGSNQPQHF
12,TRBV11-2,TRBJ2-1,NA,CASSLGFNEQFF
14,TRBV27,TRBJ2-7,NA,CASSLLGQHYEQYF
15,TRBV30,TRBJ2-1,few,CAGRLALSSYNEQFF
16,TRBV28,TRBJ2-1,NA,CASSLSSASSYNEQFF
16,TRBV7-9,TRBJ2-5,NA,CASSSSAGQIVETQYF
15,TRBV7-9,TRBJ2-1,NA,CASSPPTSGRNEQFF
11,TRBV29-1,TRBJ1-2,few,CSAQGEVGYTF
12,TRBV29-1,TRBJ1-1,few,CSVEGRGAEAFF
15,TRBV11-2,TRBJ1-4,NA,CASSSTGTEPPELFF
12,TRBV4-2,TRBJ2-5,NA,CASSQLGGTQYF
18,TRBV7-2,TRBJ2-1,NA,CASSLNVGMGLVANEQFF
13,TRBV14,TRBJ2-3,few,CASSQDPTDTQYF
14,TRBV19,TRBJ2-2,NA,CASSLRELDGELFF
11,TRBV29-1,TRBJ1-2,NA,CSVEDRVGYTF
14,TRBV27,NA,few,CASSFGGSSYEQYF
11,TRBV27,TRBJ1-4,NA,CASSFRDQLFF
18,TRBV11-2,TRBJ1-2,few,CASSLGPGQALVGRGYTF
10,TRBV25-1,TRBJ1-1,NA,CASMDTEAFF